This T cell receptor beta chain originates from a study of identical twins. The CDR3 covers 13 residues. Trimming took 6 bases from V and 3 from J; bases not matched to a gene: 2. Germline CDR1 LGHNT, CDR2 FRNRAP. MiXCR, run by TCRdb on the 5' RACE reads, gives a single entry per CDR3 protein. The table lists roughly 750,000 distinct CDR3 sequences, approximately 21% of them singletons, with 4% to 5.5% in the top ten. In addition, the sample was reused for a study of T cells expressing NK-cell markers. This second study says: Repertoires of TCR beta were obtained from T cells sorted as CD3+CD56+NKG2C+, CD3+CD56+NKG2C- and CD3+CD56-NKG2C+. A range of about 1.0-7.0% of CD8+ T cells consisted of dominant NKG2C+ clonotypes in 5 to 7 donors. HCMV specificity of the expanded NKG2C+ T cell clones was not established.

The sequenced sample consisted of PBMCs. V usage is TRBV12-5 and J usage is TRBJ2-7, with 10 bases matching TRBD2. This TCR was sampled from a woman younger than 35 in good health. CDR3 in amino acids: CASGPSGSYEQYF. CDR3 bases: TGTGCTAGTGGCCCTAGCGGGAGCTACGAGCAGTACTTC.